This T cell receptor (beta chain) came from a study of blood T cell repertoires in COVID-19. Trimming removed 6 bases from V and 9 bases from J; junction bases left unmatched: 11. The CDR3 runs to 14 residues. Germline values: CDR1 SGHTA, CDR2 FQGNSA. Per the study methods: Nucleated cell counts were estimated from reference gene primer amplification. Measured with immunoSEQ multiplex PCR; TCRdb has only the in-frame clones, and not every one. V and J calls and clone size follow that table, whereas D and trimming were derived from the DNA. The top ten hold approximately 19% of the sample, which has approximately 88,000 clones, about four fifths seen once. This clone came up once.

The sample was peripheral blood. This chain connects TRBV7-2 to TRBJ2-5, with 9 bases fitting TRBD1. The origin of this receptor is a woman older than 75 with active or convalescent COVID-19. The CDR3 spells CASRQRGQGQAQYF. CDR3 bases: TGTGCCAGCAGGCAGAGAGGACAGGGGCAGGCCCAGTACTTC.